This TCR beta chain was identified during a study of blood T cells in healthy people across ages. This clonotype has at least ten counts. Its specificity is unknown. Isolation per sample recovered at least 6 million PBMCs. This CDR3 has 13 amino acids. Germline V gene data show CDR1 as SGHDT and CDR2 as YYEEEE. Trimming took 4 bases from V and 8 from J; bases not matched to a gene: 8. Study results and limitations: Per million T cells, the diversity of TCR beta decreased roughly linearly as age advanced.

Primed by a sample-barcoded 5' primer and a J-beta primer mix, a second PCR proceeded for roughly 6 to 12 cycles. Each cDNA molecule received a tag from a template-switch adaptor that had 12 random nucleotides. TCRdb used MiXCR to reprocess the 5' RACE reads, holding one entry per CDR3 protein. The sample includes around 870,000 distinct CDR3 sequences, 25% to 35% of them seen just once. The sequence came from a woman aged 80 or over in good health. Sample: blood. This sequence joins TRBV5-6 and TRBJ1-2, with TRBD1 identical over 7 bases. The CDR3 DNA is TGTGCCAGCAGCCAGGACAGGATCTCCGGCTACACCTTC. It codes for CASSQDRISGYTF.